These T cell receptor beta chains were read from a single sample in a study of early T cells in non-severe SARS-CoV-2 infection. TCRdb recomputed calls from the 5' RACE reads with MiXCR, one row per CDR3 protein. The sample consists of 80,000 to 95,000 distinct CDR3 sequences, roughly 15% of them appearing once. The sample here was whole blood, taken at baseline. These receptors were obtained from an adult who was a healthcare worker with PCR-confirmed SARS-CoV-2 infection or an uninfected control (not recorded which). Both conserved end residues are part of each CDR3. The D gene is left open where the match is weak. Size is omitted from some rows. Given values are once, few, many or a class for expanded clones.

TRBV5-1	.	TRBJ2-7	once	CASSLSGISYEQYF	TGCGCCAGCAGCTTGTCCGGGATCTCCTACGAGCAGTACTTC
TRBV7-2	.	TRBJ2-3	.	CASSSFPPHTQYF	TGTGCCAGCAGCTCGTTCCCTCCACATACGCAGTATTTT
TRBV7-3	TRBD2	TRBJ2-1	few	CASSLGPLSGRAVDEQFF	TGTGCCAGCAGCTTAGGCCCGCTCAGCGGGAGGGCCGTGGATGAGCAGTTCTTC
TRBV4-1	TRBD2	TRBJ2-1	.	CASSQGVFRVREGYNEQFF	TGCGCCAGCAGCCAGGGGGTTTTCAGGGTCCGGGAGGGGTACAATGAGCAGTTCTTC
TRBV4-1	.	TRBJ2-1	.	CASSPPLGNNEQFF	TGCGCCAGCAGCCCCCCCTTGGGAAACAATGAGCAGTTCTTC
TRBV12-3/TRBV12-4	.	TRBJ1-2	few	CASSVLANYGYTF	TGTGCCAGCAGTGTCCTGGCCAACTATGGCTACACCTTC
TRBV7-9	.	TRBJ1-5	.	CASSLQEQPQHF	TGTGCCAGCAGCCTACAGGAACAGCCCCAGCATTTT
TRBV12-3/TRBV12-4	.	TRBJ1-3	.	CASNSPGISGNTIYF	TGTGCCAGCAACTCCCCGGGGATCTCTGGAAACACCATATATTTT
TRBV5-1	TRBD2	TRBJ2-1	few	CASSLGLRGSHNEQFF	TGCGCCAGCAGCTTGGGGTTGCGGGGGAGCCATAATGAGCAGTTCTTC
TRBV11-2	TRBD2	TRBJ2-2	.	CDSRSPGLEIYTGELFF	TGTGACAGCAGATCACCGGGACTAGAAATTTACACCGGGGAGCTGTTTTTT
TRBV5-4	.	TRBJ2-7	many	CASSLDPGSGYEQYF	TGTGCCAGCAGCTTGGATCCCGGGTCGGGCTACGAGCAGTACTTC
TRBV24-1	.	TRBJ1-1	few	CATSDMAGQGFF	TGTGCCACCAGTGATATGGCCGGGCAAGGCTTCTTT
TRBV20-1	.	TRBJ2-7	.	CSATPTGSYYEQYF	TGCAGTGCTACACCCACCGGGAGTTACTACGAGCAGTACTTC
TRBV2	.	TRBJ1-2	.	CASSEVLSGSYTF	TGTGCCAGCAGTGAAGTATTATCCGGGAGCTACACCTTC
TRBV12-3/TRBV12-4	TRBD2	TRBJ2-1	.	CASGRPGLADYEQFF	TGTGCCAGCGGTCGACCGGGACTAGCGGACTATGAGCAGTTCTTC
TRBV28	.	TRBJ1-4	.	CASSRRGGLFF	TGTGCCAGCAGTCGGAGGGGAGGACTGTTTTTT
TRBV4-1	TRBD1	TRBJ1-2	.	CASSAEPRDRGSSNYGYTF	TGCGCCAGCAGCGCGGAGCCCCGGGACAGGGGGAGCTCTAACTATGGCTACACCTTC
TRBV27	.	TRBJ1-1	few	CASSLTGGEAFF	TGTGCCAGCAGTTTAACCGGAGGTGAAGCTTTCTTT
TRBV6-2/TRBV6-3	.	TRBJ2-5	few	CASSRNWGDVETQYF	TGTGCCAGCAGCCGGAACTGGGGGGATGTCGAGACCCAGTACTTC
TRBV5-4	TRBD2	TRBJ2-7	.	CASSPTGTSREQYF	TGTGCCAGCAGCCCCACCGGGACTAGCAGGGAGCAGTACTTC
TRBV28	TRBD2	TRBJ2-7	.	CASSAHSGSPEQYF	TGTGCCAGCAGTGCCCATAGCGGGAGTCCCGAGCAGTACTTC
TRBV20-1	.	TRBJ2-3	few	CSASDQGGGLTDTQYF	TGCAGTGCTAGCGATCAGGGAGGCGGCCTCACAGATACGCAGTATTTT
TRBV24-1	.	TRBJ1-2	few	CATSDSVRGYTF	.
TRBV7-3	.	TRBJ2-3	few	CASSATPADTQYF	TGTGCCAGCAGCGCAACACCGGCAGATACGCAGTATTTT
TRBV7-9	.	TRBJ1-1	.	CASSLDYVNTEAFF	TGTGCCAGCAGCTTAGATTACGTGAACACTGAAGCTTTCTTT
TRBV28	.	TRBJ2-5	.	CASSLTGMEETQYF	TGTGCCAGCAGTCTTACAGGGATGGAAGAGACCCAGTACTTC
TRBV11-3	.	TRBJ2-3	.	CASSSRESSDTQYF	TGTGCCAGCAGCTCTCGGGAGTCCTCAGATACGCAGTATTTT
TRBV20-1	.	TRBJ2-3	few	CSARPTDTQYF	TGCAGTGCTAGACCCACAGATACGCAGTATTTT
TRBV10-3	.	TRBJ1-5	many	CAIREEGQPQHF	TGTGCCATCAGAGAGGAGGGCCAGCCCCAGCATTTT
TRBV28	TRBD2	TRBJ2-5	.	CASSPGTSGKETQYF	TGTGCCAGCAGCCCCGGGACTAGCGGCAAAGAGACCCAGTACTTC
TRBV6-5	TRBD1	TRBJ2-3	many	CASSSPRDRPTDTQYF	TGTGCCAGCAGTTCACCCCGGGACAGGCCCACAGATACGCAGTATTTT
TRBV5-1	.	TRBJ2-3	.	CASSYPGGDTQYF	TGCGCCAGCAGCTACCCCGGGGGAGATACGCAGTATTTT
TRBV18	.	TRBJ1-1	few	CASSPGTPNTEAFF	TGTGCCAGCTCACCGGGGACCCCGAACACTGAAGCTTTCTTT
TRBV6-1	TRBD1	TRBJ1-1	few	CASRPTGNTEVFF	TGTGCCAGCAGGCCGACAGGGAACACTGAAGTTTTCTTT